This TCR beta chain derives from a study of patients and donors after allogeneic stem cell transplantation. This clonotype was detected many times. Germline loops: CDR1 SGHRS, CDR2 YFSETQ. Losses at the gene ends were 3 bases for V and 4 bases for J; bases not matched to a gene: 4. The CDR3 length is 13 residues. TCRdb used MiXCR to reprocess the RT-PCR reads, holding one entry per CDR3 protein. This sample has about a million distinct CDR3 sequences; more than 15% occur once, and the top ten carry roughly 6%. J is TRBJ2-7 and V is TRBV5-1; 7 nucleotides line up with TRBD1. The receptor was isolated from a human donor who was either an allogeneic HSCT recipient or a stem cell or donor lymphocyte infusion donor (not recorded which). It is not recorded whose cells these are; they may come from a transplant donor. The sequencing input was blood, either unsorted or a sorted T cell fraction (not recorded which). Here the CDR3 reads CASSWDSGYEQYF. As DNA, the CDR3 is TGCGCCAGCAGCTGGGACAGCGGATACGAGCAGTACTTC.